These 2 T cell receptor beta chains were all obtained from the same sample, sequenced in a study of T cell responses to AZD1222 COVID-19 vaccine. The table came from immunoSEQ multiplex PCR; TCRdb's copy has only in-frame clones and leaves some out. The sample yields more than 85,000 clones, 88% seen once. The source material was peripheral blood, sampled on day 0 of AZD1222 vaccination. Every receptor here comes from an adult in good health.

The V gene is TRBV3-1 (or the pseudogene TRBV3-2), the J gene TRBJ2-3; 10 bases agree with TRBD2. Germline V gene lookup returns CDR1 LGHDT and CDR2 YNNKEL (reference sequence). The trim removed 6 bases at V and 4 bases at J, leaving 10 bases unmatched. CDR3 length: 16 residues. The CDR3 loop reads CASSDLSGRASDTQYF. The CDR3 nucleotides read TGTGCCAGCAGTGACCTGAGCGGGAGGGCCTCAGATACGCAGTATTTT.

CDR3 loop: CASSYGTGGKNTEAFF. The CDR3 DNA reads TGTGCCAGCAGTTACGGGACAGGGGGTAAGAACACTGAAGCTTTCTTT. This chain connects TRBV28 to TRBJ1-1, with 11 nucleotides matching TRBD1. J gave up 1 base and V 4 bases, and 5 bases lay outside the gene matches. The V gene's germline CDR1 is MDHEN and CDR2 SYDVKM. This CDR3 is 16 amino acids long.